This TCR beta chain was profiled in a study of shared clonotypes between healthy human individuals. It was approximately 280 ng DNA, 28,000 or so T cell genomes, that went into each replicate PCR of unsorted PBMC. Only in-frame clones appear in the TCRdb table, and some are missing; sequencing was by immunoSEQ multiplex PCR. Of fewer than 650,000 clones listed, about 79% were seen once; the top ten hold about an eighth. Trimming cost V 1 base and J 10 bases; bases outside gene matches: 8. CDR3 length: 15 amino acids. CDR1 LGHNA and CDR2 YSLEER come from the germline V gene. Within Nashville, Tennessee resided all donors, each a Caucasian adult. Around 100 million PBMCs were counted before genomic DNA extraction.

This TCR was recovered from a woman in her thirties or forties in good health. Some clones in this sample may be carry-over from other donors' samples. The V and J genes are TRBV4-3 and TRBJ2-1; 9 bases align to TRBD2. The sample taken for sequencing was PBMCs. The CDR3 here is CASSQAGTSSREQFF. CDR3 nucleotides: TGCGCCAGCAGCCAAGCCGGGACTAGCAGTAGGGAGCAGTTCTTC.